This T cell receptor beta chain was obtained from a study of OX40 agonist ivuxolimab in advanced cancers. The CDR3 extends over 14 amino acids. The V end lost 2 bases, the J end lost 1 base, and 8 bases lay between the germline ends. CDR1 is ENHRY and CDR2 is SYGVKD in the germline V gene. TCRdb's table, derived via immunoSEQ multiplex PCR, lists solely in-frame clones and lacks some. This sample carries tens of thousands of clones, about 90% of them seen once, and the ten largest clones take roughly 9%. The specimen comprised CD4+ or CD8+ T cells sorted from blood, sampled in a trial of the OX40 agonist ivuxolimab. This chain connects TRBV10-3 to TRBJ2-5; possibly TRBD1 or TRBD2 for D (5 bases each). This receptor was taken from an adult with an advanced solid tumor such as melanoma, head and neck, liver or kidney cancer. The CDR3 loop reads CAISEPGTQETQYF. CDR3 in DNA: TGTGCCATCAGTGAGCCCGGGACCCAAGAGACCCAGTACTTC.